Presented here are 2 T cell receptor beta chains from one specimen sequenced in a study of Ad26.COV2.S vaccination and SARS-CoV-2 variants. TCRdb's table, derived via immunoSEQ multiplex PCR, lists solely in-frame clones and lacks some. The sample shows 350,000 to 600,000 clones, 89% of them seen only once. Treatment indicated: around 19 received Ad26.COV2.S at low or high dose, single or two shots; several received placebo; per-sample allocation not given. The samples date from day 63 after the first vaccine or placebo injection. The sample was peripheral blood, taken in a trial of Ad26.COV2.S vaccine versus placebo. The receptors come from a person between 18 and 59 years old who received the Ad26.COV2.S COVID-19 vaccine or a placebo.

V and J are TRBV5-1 and TRBJ2-2; no firm D call. Germline values: CDR1 SGHRS, CDR2 YFSETQ. Deletions cut 1 base from V and 7 bases from J, with 8 bases between. The CDR3 contains 13 residues. CDR3 in DNA: TGCGCCAGCAGCTTGCCCTTCGGCGGGGAGCTGTTTTTT. Translated: CASSLPFGGELFF.

The chain recombines TRBV5-1 with TRBJ2-5; 7 bases align to TRBD1. The CDR3 has 13 amino acids. Unmatched junction bases numbered 6, after V lost 3 bases and J lost 7 bases. Per germline, CDR1 SGHRS and CDR2 YFSETQ. The CDR3 spells CASSSTGPGTQYF. CDR3 nucleotides: TGCGCCAGCAGCTCGACAGGGCCCGGGACCCAGTACTTC.